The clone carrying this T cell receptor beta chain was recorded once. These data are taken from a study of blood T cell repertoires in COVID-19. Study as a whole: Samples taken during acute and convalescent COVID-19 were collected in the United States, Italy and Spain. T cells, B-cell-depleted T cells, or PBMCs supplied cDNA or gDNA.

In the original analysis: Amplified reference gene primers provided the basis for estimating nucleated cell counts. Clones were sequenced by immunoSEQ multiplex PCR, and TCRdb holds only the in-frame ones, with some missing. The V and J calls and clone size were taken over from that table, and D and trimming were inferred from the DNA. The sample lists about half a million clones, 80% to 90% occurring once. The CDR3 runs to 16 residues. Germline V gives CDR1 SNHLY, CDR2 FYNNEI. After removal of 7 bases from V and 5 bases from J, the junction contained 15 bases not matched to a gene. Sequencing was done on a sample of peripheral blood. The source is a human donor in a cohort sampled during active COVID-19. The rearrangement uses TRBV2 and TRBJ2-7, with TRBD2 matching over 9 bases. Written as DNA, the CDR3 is TGTGCCAGCATAGGAAGTTGGGCTAGCGGGAACCACGAGCAGTACTTC. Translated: CASIGSWASGNHEQYF.